What follows are 22 T cell receptor beta chains derived from one specimen sequenced in a study of cytomegalovirus exposure and HLA in healthy donors. Both 60 Vbeta primers and 13 Jbeta primers went into the PCR. The assay was immunoSEQ multiplex PCR, and TCRdb's table has in-frame clones only and misses some. Of 150,000 to 200,000 clones in the sample, 84% were seen once. Sequencing used PBMCs. These receptors all stem from a boy younger than 18 in good health and CMV-seronegative.

This chain connects TRBV7-2 to TRBJ2-7, with D hard to call. The CDR3 loop spans 15 amino acids. The germline V gene has CDR1 SGHTA and CDR2 FQGNSA. The V and J ends lost 1 base and 0 bases respectively, with 10 bases between them. The chain's CDR3 is CASSLGGTGSYEQYF. CDR3 nucleotides: TGTGCCAGCAGCTTAGGAGGTACTGGCTCCTACGAGCAGTACTTC.

The J gene is TRBJ2-3, the V gene TRBV6-5; tentative D call: TRBD1 (8 bases). The CDR3 totals 14 residues. Trimming took off 6 bases at V and 3 bases at J, with 13 bases between the two ends. Germline-derived CDR1 and CDR2 are MNHEY and SVGAGI. CDR3 bases: TGTGCCAGCAGGCAACAGGGGGGGACAGATACGCAGTATTTT. Translation gives CASRQQGGTDTQYF.

CDR3 loop: CATVGGEQFF. The DNA of the CDR3 is TGCGCCACGGTCGGGGGTGAGCAGTTCTTC. The genes are TRBV4-3 and TRBJ2-1; the D gene is possibly TRBD2 (6 bases). The germline CDR1 and CDR2 sequences are LGHNA and YSLEER. Deletions cut 10 bases from V and 9 bases from J, with 10 bases between. This CDR3 has 10 amino acids.

V usage is TRBV11-3 and J usage is TRBJ2-2; 10 bases are a match to TRBD1. The CDR3 spans 15 residues. Germline V gives CDR1 SGHNT, CDR2 YENEEA. J lost 3 bases, V lost 8 bases, and 6 bases had no gene match. The DNA of the CDR3 is TGTGCCAGCTCCCCCGGGACAGGGGACACCGGGGAGCTGTTTTTT. It is translated as CASSPGTGDTGELFF. Complete variable domain (other parts from reference TRBV11-3 and TRBJ2-2): EAGVVQSPRYKIIEKKQPVAFWCNPISGHNTLYWYLQNLGQGPELLIRYENEEAVDDSQLPKDRFSAERLKGVDSTLKIQPAELGDSAVYLCASSPGTGDTGELFFGEGSRLTVL.

CDR3 sequence (DNA): TGTGCCTGGACTGACTTAGCCTACGACAAAAACATTCAGTACTTC. This codes for CAWTDLAYDKNIQYF. J is TRBJ2-4 and V is TRBV30; D remains ambiguous. Looked up from germline, CDR1 is GTSNPN and CDR2 is SVGIG (reference sequence). The CDR3 length is 15 residues. V shed 4 bases and J shed 3 bases, with 16 bases lying between them.

V is TRBV2 and J is TRBJ2-7; D may be TRBD2 (6 bases). Germline assignment: CDR1 SNHLY and CDR2 FYNNEI. Trimming removed 8 bases from V and 5 bases from J, with 13 bases in between. CDR3 length equals 12 residues. The CDR3: CASSRRDDEQYF. The CDR3 bases are TGTGCCAGCTCTCGGCGGGACGACGAGCAGTACTTC.

This sequence joins TRBV28 and TRBJ2-7; the match to TRBD1 covers 7 bases. This CDR3 contains 16 residues. Germline loops: CDR1 MDHEN, CDR2 SYDVKM. J gave up 6 bases and V 5 bases, and 16 bases lay outside the gene matches. The CDR3 protein is CASSLTYLGQSSEQYF. The DNA for the CDR3 is TGTGCCAGCAGTCTGACGTACCTGGGACAGTCTTCCGAGCAGTACTTC.

V gene TRBV19 combines with J gene TRBJ2-7; D is ambiguous. With 4 bases removed from V and 2 bases from J, the gap between germline ends came to 9 bases. The CDR3 spans 13 residues. Per the germline V gene, CDR1 is LNHDA and CDR2 is SQIVND (reference sequence). The DNA for the CDR3 is TGTGCCAGTAGTACGCGCCTACCCTACGAGCAGTACTTC. This translates into CASSTRLPYEQYF. The variable domain in full, completed from reference TRBV19 and TRBJ2-7, reads DGGITQSPKYLFRKEGQNVTLSCEQNLNHDAMYWYRQDPGQGLRLIYYSQIVNDFQKGDIAEGYSVSREKKESFPLTVTSAQKNPTAFYLCASSTRLPYEQYFGPGTRLTVT.

The V and J genes are TRBV7-8 and TRBJ1-1, with D perhaps TRBD1 (6 bases). CDR3 length: 13 amino acids. V gave up 2 bases and J gave up 11 bases, with 15 bases separating them. Germline CDR1 SGHVS, CDR2 FQNEAQ. CDR3 region: CASSLLAGDGAFF. Here the CDR3 DNA reads TGTGCCAGCAGCTTATTAGCAGGGGATGGTGCTTTCTTT.

The chain links TRBV19 to TRBJ1-2, with 10 bases matching TRBD1. With 6 bases clipped from V and 2 bases from J, the junction kept 0 bases outside the gene matches. Germline CDR1 is LNHDA and CDR2 is SQIVND (reference sequence). The length of the CDR3 is 13 residues. This chain's CDR3 is CASRDRGNYGYTF. CDR3 coding DNA: TGTGCCAGTAGGGACAGGGGGAACTATGGCTACACCTTC.

The V and J genes are TRBV10-3 and TRBJ2-2; 11 bases match TRBD1. The V segment lost 3 bases and the J segment 4 bases; nucleotides outside the gene matches: 4. The CDR3 runs to 16 residues. Germline lookup yields CDR1 ENHRY and CDR2 SYGVKD. CDR3 bases: TGTGCCATCAGTGACTCCGGGACAGGGGGCACCGGGGAGCTGTTTTTT. Its protein is CAISDSGTGGTGELFF.

The chain has TRBV6-5 and TRBJ1-6; D is uncertain. CDR1 and CDR2 from the germline V gene are MNHEY and SVGAGI. The CDR3 loop spans 13 amino acids. V was pared by 4 bases and J by 6 bases, with 7 bases between. The CDR3 sequence: CASSLQFNSPLHF. Written as DNA, the CDR3 is TGTGCCAGCAGTTTACAATTTAATTCACCCCTCCACTTT.

The chain recombines TRBV5-4 with TRBJ2-7; TRBD2 aligns across 7 bases. With V trimmed by 1 base and J by 3 bases, 10 bases remained unmatched. Germline values: CDR1 SGHNT, CDR2 YYREEE (reference sequence). The CDR3 length is 16 residues. The DNA of the CDR3 is TGTGCCAGCAGCTTGCGGGGTAGCGGGTTGAACTACGAGCAGTACTTC. Protein product: CASSLRGSGLNYEQYF. The full variable domain, rest sourced from reference TRBV5-4 and TRBJ2-7, is ETGVTQSPTHLIKTRGQQVTLRCSSQSGHNTVSWYQQALGQGPQFIFQYYREEENGRGNFPPRFSGLQFPNYSSELNVNALELDDSALYLCASSLRGSGLNYEQYFGPGTRLTVT.

The V call is TRBV7-2, the J call TRBJ1-5, with TRBD1 identical over 9 bases. V shed 5 bases, J shed 7 bases, and the junction held 9 bases outside the gene matches. The CDR3 has 15 residues. From germline, CDR1 is SGHTA and CDR2 FQGNSA. In DNA form, the CDR3 reads TGTGCCAGCAGCCCACAGACAGGGGGTGGCCAGCCCCAGCATTTT. Its translation is CASSPQTGGGQPQHF.

A single count supports this clone. The chain combines TRBV19 with TRBJ1-3; the D is unclear. V was trimmed by 7 bases and J by 4 bases, leaving 14 bases between them. The CDR3 sequence is 14 residues long. From germline, CDR1 is LNHDA and CDR2 SQIVND (reference sequence). The CDR3 reads CASTPGGWGNTIYF. The DNA of the CDR3 is TGTGCCAGTACCCCGGGAGGGTGGGGAAACACCATATATTTT.

The chain has TRBV7-9 and TRBJ2-3; TRBD1 matches at 9 bases. With 0 bases clipped from V and 6 bases from J, the junction kept 13 bases outside the gene matches. The CDR3 spans 18 residues. The germline CDR1 and CDR2 sequences are SEHNR and FQNEAQ (reference sequence). CDR3 region: CASSLATNPDRGRDTQYF. As DNA, the CDR3 is TGTGCCAGCAGCTTAGCGACTAATCCGGACAGGGGAAGGGATACGCAGTATTTT.

V usage is TRBV29-1 and J usage is TRBJ2-5, with D unresolved. Between the trimmed V and J ends, which lost 1 base and 5 bases, there was a span of 8 bases. In germline, CDR1 is SQVTM, CDR2 ANQGSEA. This CDR3 region has 12 residues. DNA of the CDR3: TGCAGCGTTGAAGTTCGTGAGGAGACCCAGTACTTC. Protein product: CSVEVREETQYF.

The chain employs TRBV5-4 and TRBJ2-1, with 8 positions matching TRBD2. CDR1 is SGHNT and CDR2 is YYREEE in the germline V gene (reference sequence). With 0 bases clipped from V and 2 bases from J, the junction kept 1 base outside the gene matches. The CDR3 contains 15 residues. The CDR3 nucleotides read TGTGCCAGCAGCTTGGGGCGGGGGGCCTACAATGAGCAGTTCTTC. Protein: CASSLGRGAYNEQFF.

This clone has just one count. The chain carries TRBV5-4 and TRBJ2-7; 9 nucleotides match TRBD1. The junction had 4 bases not matched to a gene; V was cut back by 1 base and J by 2 bases. The germline V gene has CDR1 SGHNT and CDR2 YYREEE (reference sequence). The length of the CDR3 is 15 residues. CDR3 sequence (DNA): TGTGCCAGCAGCTTGAGGGGGACAGGGCCCTACGAGCAGTACTTC. This encodes CASSLRGTGPYEQYF.

CDR3 sequence reads: CASSLSGSSYEQYF. The CDR3 DNA reads as TGTGCCAGCAGCTTGAGCGGGAGCTCCTACGAGCAGTACTTC. V and J are TRBV7-3 and TRBJ2-7; 8 bases align to TRBD2. The CDR3 loop spans 14 amino acids. The J segment lost 0 bases and the V segment lost 3 bases, leaving 1 base of the junction unmatched. Germline V gives CDR1 SGHTA, CDR2 FQGTGA.

This chain joins TRBV30 and TRBJ2-2; TRBD2 aligns across 9 bases. The CDR3 covers 17 residues. The trim removed 4 bases at V and 3 bases at J, leaving 12 bases unmatched. CDR1 and CDR2 (germline): GTSNPN, SVGIG (reference sequence). This chain's CDR3 is CAWNRLAAEVYTGELFF. The CDR3 coding sequence is TGTGCCTGGAATCGACTAGCGGCTGAGGTTTACACCGGGGAGCTGTTTTTT.

This chain links TRBV27 with TRBJ2-7; perhaps TRBD2 as D (5 bases). The CDR3 is 13 amino acids. V was trimmed by 3 bases and J by 3 bases, leaving 9 bases between them. In germline, CDR1 is MNHEY, CDR2 SMNVEV (reference sequence). CDR3 bases: TGTGCCAGCAGTTTCCACCGGGACTACGAGCAGTACTTC. Amino acid sequence: CASSFHRDYEQYF.